Listed below are T cell receptor beta chains from one sample, sequenced in a study of glioma-infiltrating T cells. TCRdb redid the calling of the multiplex PCR reads with MiXCR, one entry per CDR3 protein. The sample has tens of thousands of distinct CDR3 sequences, 20% to 25% seen once. Sequencing used glioma tissue, nonneoplastic brain tissue, or PBMCs (not recorded which). These receptors all stem from a human donor with low-grade glioma or glioblastoma, undergoing nonglioma brain surgery, or in good health (not recorded which). Both conserved end residues are part of each CDR3. The order of the fields is CDR3 length, D gene, J gene, V gene, clone size, CDR3 DNA, CDR3 protein. D genes are given only for firm matches. Clone size, where shown, is once, few, many, or a class for clones that have expanded.

15,TRBD2,TRBJ2-3,TRBV12-3/TRBV12-4,NA,TGTGCCAGCAGTTTCTCGCGGGGGGGCACAGATACGCAGTATTTT,CASSFSRGGTDTQYF
16,TRBD1,TRBJ2-3,TRBV4-1,NA,TGCGCCAGCAGCCCAGGACAGGGCCAAGGAAGAAATACGCAGTATTTT,CASSPGQGQGRNTQYF
16,TRBD2,TRBJ2-1,TRBV27,many,TGTGCCAGCAGTTCAATACTAGCGGGGAAAGAGCATGAGCAGTTCTTC,CASSSILAGKEHEQFF
13,TRBD1,TRBJ2-5,TRBV3-1,many,TGTGCCAGCAGCCGACAGGGTTCCGAGACCCAGTACTTC,CASSRQGSETQYF
17,NA,TRBJ1-1,TRBV11-1,NA,TGTGCCAGCAGCTCGTCCAAACCCGGGACTTTGGGAACTGAAGCTTTCTTT,CASSSSKPGTLGTEAFF
11,NA,TRBJ1-2,TRBV20-1,many,TGCTTGGTGGGGTCCTGGTATGGCTACACCTTC,CLVGSWYGYTF
14,TRBD2,TRBJ2-1,TRBV7-6,NA,TGTGCCAGCAGCTGGGGACTAGCTGCCAATGAGCAGTTCTTC,CASSWGLAANEQFF
15,NA,TRBJ1-2,TRBV7-2,many,TGTGCCAGCAGCTTAGGGGGACCCCTATCGGGCGGCTACACCTTC,CASSLGGPLSGGYTF
13,NA,TRBJ2-5,TRBV20-1,many,TGCAGTGCTAGGCAAAGTGCCCAAGAGACCCAGTACTTC,CSARQSAQETQYF
15,TRBD2,TRBJ2-5,TRBV12-3/TRBV12-4,many,TGTGCCAGCAGTGCCACCGGGACTAGAAGGGAGACCCAGTACTTC,CASSATGTRRETQYF
17,TRBD2,TRBJ2-1,TRBV4-1,few,TGCGCCAGCAGCCAAGATACGGCTAGCGGGGGTTACAATGAGCAGTTCTTC,CASSQDTASGGYNEQFF
15,NA,TRBJ2-2,TRBV19,few,TGTGCCAGTAGAACCGGGACCACACAGGGACGGGAGCTGTTTTTT,CASRTGTTQGRELFF
15,NA,TRBJ2-3,TRBV20-1,medium-sized,TGCAGTGCAACCGGCCGGGGAAGTAGAGCAGATACGCAGTATTTT,CSATGRGSRADTQYF
14,NA,TRBJ1-3,TRBV7-2,many,TGTGCCAGCAGCCCCGGAGGGGTAGGAAACACCATATATTTT,CASSPGGVGNTIYF
15,TRBD2,TRBJ2-5,TRBV12-3/TRBV12-4,NA,TGTGCCAGCAGTGGGACTAGCGAACCCCAAGAGACCCAGTACTTC,CASSGTSEPQETQYF
16,NA,TRBJ2-5,TRBV14,many,TGTGCCAGCAGCCAAGTTATTGTCGTTGGGAGAGAGACCCAGTACTTC,CASSQVIVVGRETQYF
15,NA,TRBJ2-7,TRBV6-5,many,TGTGCCAGCAGTTACTCGGGGTCAAGGAAGGCTGAGCAGTACTTC,CASSYSGSRKAEQYF
14,NA,TRBJ2-1,TRBV19,NA,TGTGCCAGTAGTCCCCCCGGTGGAAACGATGAGCAGTTCTTC,CASSPPGGNDEQFF
14,NA,TRBJ1-1,TRBV20-1,many,TGCAGTGCTAGAGATTACGGCAGGGTGACTGAAGCTTTCTTT,CSARDYGRVTEAFF
17,TRBD1,TRBJ2-6,TRBV11-2,few,TGTGCCAGCAGCCTCGGACAGGGTACGTCTGGGGCCAACGTCCTGACTTTC,CASSLGQGTSGANVLTF
17,TRBD1,TRBJ1-1,TRBV7-9,few,TGTGCCAGCAGCTCGCAGGGGGTTTTCGGGAAGAACACTGAAGCTTTCTTT,CASSSQGVFGKNTEAFF
14,NA,TRBJ2-7,TRBV20-1,many,TGCAGTGCTAGTATGTCCGAGCGGACCTACGAGCAGTACTTC,CSASMSERTYEQYF
12,NA,TRBJ2-1,TRBV20-1,NA,TGCAGTGCTAGAGATCGTCCGTACGAGCAGTTCTTC,CSARDRPYEQFF
17,NA,TRBJ2-3,TRBV20-1,medium-sized,TGCAGTGCTAGCAGGGTTCAAGGAGGGGCCGGTACAGATACGCAGTATTTT,CSASRVQGGAGTDTQYF
14,TRBD1,TRBJ1-2,TRBV20-1,many,TGCAGTGCTTCCAACCGACAGGGGGCGCTTGGCTACACCTTC,CSASNRQGALGYTF
15,NA,TRBJ2-1,TRBV6-1,many,TGTGCCAGCAGTAGAACAGGGAGCTCCTACAATGAGCAGTTCTTC,CASSRTGSSYNEQFF
13,NA,TRBJ2-3,TRBV2,many,TGTGCCAGCAGTGATGAGGGTGGAGATACGCAGTATTTT,CASSDEGGDTQYF